Below are 6 T cell receptor beta chains sequenced from a single sample in a study of cytomegalovirus exposure and HLA in healthy donors. PCR primers comprised 60 Vbeta and 13 Jbeta primers. Sequencing was performed with immunoSEQ multiplex PCR; in TCRdb, only in-frame clones are kept and a portion is missing. The table includes around 150,000 clones, around 80% detected once. Sequenced input: PBMCs. The receptor source for this set is a man younger than 35 in good health and CMV-seronegative.

The chain joins TRBV10-3 to TRBJ1-2; D not resolved. This CDR3 is 15 amino acids long. The V gene lost 3 bases and the J gene lost 0 bases, with 11 bases spanning the gap. CDR1 is ENHRY and CDR2 is SYGVKD in the germline V gene. The CDR3 coding sequence is TGTGCCATCAGTGATGCGAGGGCCTCTAACTATGGCTACACCTTC. Protein product: CAISDARASNYGYTF.

The V and J genes are TRBV7-9 and TRBJ2-7; 12 positions agree with TRBD2. The length of the CDR3 is 15 residues. Unmatched junction bases numbered 5, after V lost 5 bases and J lost 3 bases. Germline values: CDR1 SEHNR, CDR2 FQNEAQ (reference sequence). The CDR3 nucleotides read TGTGCCAGCAGCCCGCGGACTAGCGGGGTCTACGAGCAGTACTTC. It encodes CASSPRTSGVYEQYF. Looking up the rest from reference TRBV7-9 and TRBJ2-7 gives the full variable domain: DTGVSQNPRHKITKRGQNVTFRCDPISEHNRLYWYRQTLGQGPEFLTYFQNEAQLEKSRLLSDRFSAERPKGSFSTLEIQRTEQGDSAMYLCASSPRTSGVYEQYFGPGTRLTVT.

This rearrangement joins TRBV5-1 to TRBJ1-4, with TRBD1 matching 8 bases. After removal of 4 bases from V and 8 bases from J, the junction contained 7 bases not matched to a gene. Germline assignment: CDR1 SGHRS and CDR2 YFSETQ. The CDR3 sequence is 14 residues long. The CDR3 loop is CASSPPGGREKLFF. In DNA form, the CDR3 reads TGCGCCAGCAGCCCCCCAGGGGGCCGCGAAAAACTGTTTTTT.

This clone was seen once. The chain couples TRBV18 to TRBJ2-3, with 7 bases matching TRBD2. Germline CDR1 reads KGHSH; CDR2 reads LQKENI. Losses at the gene ends were 0 bases for V and 2 bases for J; bases not matched to a gene: 8. The CDR3 contains 17 residues. The CDR3 sequence is CASSPPVWGRDTDTQYF. The CDR3 nucleotides read TGTGCCAGCTCACCACCAGTTTGGGGGAGGGACACAGATACGCAGTATTTT.

This chain connects TRBV7-8 to TRBJ1-4; 8 positions match TRBD1. Unmatched junction bases numbered 7, after V lost 6 bases and J lost 4 bases. Germline V gene lookup returns CDR1 SGHVS and CDR2 FQNEAQ. The CDR3 loop spans 15 amino acids. Here the CDR3 reads CASSGGTGNNEKLFF. In DNA form, the CDR3 reads TGTGCCAGCAGTGGGGGGACAGGAAATAATGAAAAACTGTTTTTT.

V gene TRBV7-8 combines with J gene TRBJ2-7, with a possible D match to TRBD2 (6 bases). V was clipped by 1 base and J by 1 base, with 8 bases between them. Germline lookup yields CDR1 SGHVS and CDR2 FQNEAQ. This CDR3 is 14 amino acids long. DNA of the CDR3: TGTGCCAGCAGCTTAGGTGCGGGGTCCTACGAGCAGTACTTC. Its translation: CASSLGAGSYEQYF. The complete variable domain, with remaining parts taken from reference TRBV7-8 and TRBJ2-7, reads GAGVSQSPRYKVAKRGQDVALRCDPISGHVSLFWYQQALGQGPEFLTYFQNEAQLDKSGLPSDRFFAERPEGSVSTLKIQRTQQEDSAVYLCASSLGAGSYEQYFGPGTRLTVT.